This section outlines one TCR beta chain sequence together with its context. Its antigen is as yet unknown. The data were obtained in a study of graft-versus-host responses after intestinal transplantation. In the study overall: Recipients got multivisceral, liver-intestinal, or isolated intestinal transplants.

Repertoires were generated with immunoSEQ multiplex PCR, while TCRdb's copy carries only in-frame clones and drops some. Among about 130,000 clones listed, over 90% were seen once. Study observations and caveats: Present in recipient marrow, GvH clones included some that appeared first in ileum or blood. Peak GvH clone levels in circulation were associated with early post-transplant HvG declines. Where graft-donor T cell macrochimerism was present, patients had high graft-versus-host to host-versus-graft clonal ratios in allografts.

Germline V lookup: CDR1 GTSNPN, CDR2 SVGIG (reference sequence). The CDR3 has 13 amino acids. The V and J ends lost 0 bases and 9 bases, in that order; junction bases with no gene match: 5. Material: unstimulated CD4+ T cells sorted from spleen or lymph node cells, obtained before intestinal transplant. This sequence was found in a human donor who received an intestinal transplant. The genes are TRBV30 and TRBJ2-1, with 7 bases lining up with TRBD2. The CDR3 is CAWSVRGSGEQFF. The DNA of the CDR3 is TGTGCCTGGAGTGTACGCGGGAGCGGTGAGCAGTTCTTC. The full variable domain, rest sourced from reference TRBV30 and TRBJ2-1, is SQTIHQWPATLVQPVGSPLSLECTVEGTSNPNLYWYRQAAGRGLQLLFYSVGIGQISSEVPQNLSASRPQDRQFILSSKKLLLSDSGFYLCAWSVRGSGEQFFGPGTRLTVL.